This note documents a single TCR beta chain sequence. This specimen comes from a study of shared clonotypes between healthy human individuals. From CD4+ cells came CD45RA+ naive and CD45RA-negative memory subsets. This CDR3 is built from 19 residues. In germline, CDR1 is MDHEN, CDR2 SYDVKM. V lost 6 bases to trimming and J lost 10 bases; unmatched junction nucleotides: 19. Repertoires were generated with immunoSEQ multiplex PCR, while TCRdb's copy carries only in-frame clones and drops some. The sample consists of approximately 1.5 million clones, 98% of them appearing once. The V call is TRBV28, the J call TRBJ2-1; 15 nucleotides match TRBD2. The source material was naive CD4+ T cells sorted from blood. Subset: CD45RA+ positively selected. This clonotype was sampled from a man aged 25-40 years in good health. CDR3 residues: CASRSGLAGGKGSVREQFF. The CDR3 nucleotides read TGTGCCAGCAGGTCGGGACTAGCGGGAGGTAAGGGCAGCGTTCGGGAGCAGTTCTTC.